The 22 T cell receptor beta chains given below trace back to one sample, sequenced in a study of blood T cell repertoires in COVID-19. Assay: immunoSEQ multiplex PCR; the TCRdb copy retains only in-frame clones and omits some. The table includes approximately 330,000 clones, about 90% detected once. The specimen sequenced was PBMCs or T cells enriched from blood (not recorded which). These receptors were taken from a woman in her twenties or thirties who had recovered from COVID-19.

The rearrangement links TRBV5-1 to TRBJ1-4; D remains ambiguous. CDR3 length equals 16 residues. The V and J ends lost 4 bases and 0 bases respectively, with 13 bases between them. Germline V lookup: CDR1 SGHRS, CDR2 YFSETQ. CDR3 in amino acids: CASSPVKGATNEKLFF. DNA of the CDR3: TGCGCCAGCAGCCCTGTAAAGGGAGCAACTAATGAAAAACTGTTTTTT.

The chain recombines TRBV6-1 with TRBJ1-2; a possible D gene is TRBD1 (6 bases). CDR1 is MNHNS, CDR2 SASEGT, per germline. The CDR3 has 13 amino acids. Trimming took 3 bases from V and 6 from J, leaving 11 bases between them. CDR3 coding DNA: TGTGCCAGCAGTGAGTCGTCAGGGGATGGCTACACCTTC. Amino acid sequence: CASSESSGDGYTF.

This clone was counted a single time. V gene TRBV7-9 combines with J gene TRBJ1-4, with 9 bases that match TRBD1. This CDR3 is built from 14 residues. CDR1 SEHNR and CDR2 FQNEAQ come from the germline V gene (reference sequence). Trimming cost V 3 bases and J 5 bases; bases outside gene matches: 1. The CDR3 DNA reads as TGTGCCAGCAGCTTGGGACAGGGAAATGAAAAACTGTTTTTT. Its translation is CASSLGQGNEKLFF.

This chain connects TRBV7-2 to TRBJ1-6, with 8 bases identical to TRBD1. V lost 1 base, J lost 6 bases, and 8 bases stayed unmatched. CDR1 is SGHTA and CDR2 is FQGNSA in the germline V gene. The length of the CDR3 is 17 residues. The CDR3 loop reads CASSLGAVTGGNSPLHF. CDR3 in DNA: TGTGCCAGCAGCTTAGGGGCGGTTACAGGGGGTAATTCACCCCTCCACTTT.

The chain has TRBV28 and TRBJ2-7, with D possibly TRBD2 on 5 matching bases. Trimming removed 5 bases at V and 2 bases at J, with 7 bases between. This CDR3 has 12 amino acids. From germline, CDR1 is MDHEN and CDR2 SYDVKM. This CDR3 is CASSPGTYEQYF. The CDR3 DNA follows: TGTGCCAGCAGTCCCGGGACCTACGAGCAGTACTTC.

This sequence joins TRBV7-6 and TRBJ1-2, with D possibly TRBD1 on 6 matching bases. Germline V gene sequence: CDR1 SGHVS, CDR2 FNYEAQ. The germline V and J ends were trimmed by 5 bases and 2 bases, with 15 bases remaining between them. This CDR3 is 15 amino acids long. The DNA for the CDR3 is TGTGCCAGCAGCCCCGGACAGCCCCCCAACTATGGCTACACCTTC. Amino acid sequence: CASSPGQPPNYGYTF. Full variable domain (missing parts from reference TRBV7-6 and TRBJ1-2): GAGVSQSPRYKVTKRGQDVALRCDPISGHVSLYWYRQALGQGPEFLTYFNYEAQQDKSGLPNDRFSAERPEGSISTLTIQRTEQRDSAMYRCASSPGQPPNYGYTFGSGTRLTVV.

CDR3 protein: CASRTIDRGHYGYTF. CDR3 nucleotides: TGTGCCAGCAGGACAATAGACAGGGGGCACTATGGCTACACCTTC. V is TRBV27 and J is TRBJ1-2; 10 bases align to TRBD1. The CDR3 is made up of 15 amino acids. Looked up from germline, CDR1 is MNHEY and CDR2 is SMNVEV (reference sequence). After removal of 6 bases from V and 3 bases from J, the junction contained 7 bases not matched to a gene.

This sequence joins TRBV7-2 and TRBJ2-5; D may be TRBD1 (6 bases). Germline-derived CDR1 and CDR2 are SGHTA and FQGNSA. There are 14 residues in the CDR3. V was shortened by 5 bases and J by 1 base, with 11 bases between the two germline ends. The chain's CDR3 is CASSLQGIQETQYF. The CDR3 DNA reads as TGTGCCAGCAGCCTCCAGGGGATCCAAGAGACCCAGTACTTC.

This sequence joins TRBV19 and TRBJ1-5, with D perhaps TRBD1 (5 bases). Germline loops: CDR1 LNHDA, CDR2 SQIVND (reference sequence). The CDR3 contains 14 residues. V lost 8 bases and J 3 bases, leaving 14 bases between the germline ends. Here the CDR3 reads CASWTPDLNQPQHF. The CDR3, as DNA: TGTGCCAGTTGGACACCGGACCTCAATCAGCCCCAGCATTTT.

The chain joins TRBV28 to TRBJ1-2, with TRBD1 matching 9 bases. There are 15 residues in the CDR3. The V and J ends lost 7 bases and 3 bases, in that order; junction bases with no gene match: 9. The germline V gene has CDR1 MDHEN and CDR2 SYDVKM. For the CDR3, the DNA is TGTGCCAGCAACAAACAGGGGGCAAGATACTATGGCTACACCTTC. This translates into CASNKQGARYYGYTF.

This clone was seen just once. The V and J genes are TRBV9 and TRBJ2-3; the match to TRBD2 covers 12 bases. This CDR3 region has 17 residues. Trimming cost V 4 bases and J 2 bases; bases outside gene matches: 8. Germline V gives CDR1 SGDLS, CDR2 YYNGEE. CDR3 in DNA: TGTGCCAGCAGCCCTCGGACTAGCGGGAAAAACACAGATACGCAGTATTTT. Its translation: CASSPRTSGKNTDTQYF.

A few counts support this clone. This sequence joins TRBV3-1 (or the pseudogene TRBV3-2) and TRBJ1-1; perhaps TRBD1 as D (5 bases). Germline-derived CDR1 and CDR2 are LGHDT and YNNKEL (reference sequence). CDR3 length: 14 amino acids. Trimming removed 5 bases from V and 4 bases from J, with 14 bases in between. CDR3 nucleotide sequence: TGTGCCAGCAGCTCAAGCCCCGGGGGCACTGAAGCTTTCTTT. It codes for CASSSSPGGTEAFF.

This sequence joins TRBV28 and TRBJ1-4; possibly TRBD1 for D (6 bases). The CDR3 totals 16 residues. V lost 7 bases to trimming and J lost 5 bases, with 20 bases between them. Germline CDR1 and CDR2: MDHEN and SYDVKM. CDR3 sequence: CASTQGWAAMNEKLFF. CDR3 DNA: TGTGCCAGCACCCAGGGGTGGGCAGCCATGAATGAAAAACTGTTTTTT.

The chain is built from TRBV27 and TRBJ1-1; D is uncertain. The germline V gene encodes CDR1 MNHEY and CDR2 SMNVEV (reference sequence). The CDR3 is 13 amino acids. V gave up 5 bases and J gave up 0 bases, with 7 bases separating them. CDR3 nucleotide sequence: TGTGCCAGCAGTGAGGGTTTGAACACTGAAGCTTTCTTT. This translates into CASSEGLNTEAFF.

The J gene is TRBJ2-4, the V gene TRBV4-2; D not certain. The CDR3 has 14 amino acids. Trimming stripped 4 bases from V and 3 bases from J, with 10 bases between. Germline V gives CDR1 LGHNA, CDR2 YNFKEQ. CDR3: CASSPTGGKNIQYF. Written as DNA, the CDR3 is TGTGCCAGCAGCCCTACTGGCGGCAAAAACATTCAGTACTTC.

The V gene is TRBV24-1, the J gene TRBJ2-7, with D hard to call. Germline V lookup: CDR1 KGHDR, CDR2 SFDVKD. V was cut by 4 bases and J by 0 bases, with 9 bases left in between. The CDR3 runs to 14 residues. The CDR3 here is CATSDPGTSYEQYF. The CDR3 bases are TGTGCCACCAGTGACCCAGGAACCTCCTACGAGCAGTACTTC.

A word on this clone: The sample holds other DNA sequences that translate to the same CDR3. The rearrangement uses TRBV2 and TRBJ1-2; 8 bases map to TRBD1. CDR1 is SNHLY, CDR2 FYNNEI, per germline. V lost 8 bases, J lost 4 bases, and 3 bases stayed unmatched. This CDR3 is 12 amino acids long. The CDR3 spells CASSDRGYGYTF. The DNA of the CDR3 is TGTGCCAGCTCCGACAGGGGCTATGGCTACACCTTC.

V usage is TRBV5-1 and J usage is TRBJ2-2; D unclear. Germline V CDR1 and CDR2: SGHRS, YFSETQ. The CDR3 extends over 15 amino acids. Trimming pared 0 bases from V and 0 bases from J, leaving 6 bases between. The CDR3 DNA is TGCGCCAGCAGCTTGGATTCGGCGAACACCGGGGAGCTGTTTTTT. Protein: CASSLDSANTGELFF.

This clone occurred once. CDR3 nucleotides: TGCGCCAGCAGCTTATGGTCCGGGGAGCAAGATGGCTACACCTTC. It translates to CASSLWSGEQDGYTF. The chain has TRBV5-1 and TRBJ1-2, with no clear D. This CDR3 has 15 amino acids. Per germline, CDR1 SGHRS and CDR2 YFSETQ. V shed 2 bases and J shed 6 bases, with 17 bases lying between them.

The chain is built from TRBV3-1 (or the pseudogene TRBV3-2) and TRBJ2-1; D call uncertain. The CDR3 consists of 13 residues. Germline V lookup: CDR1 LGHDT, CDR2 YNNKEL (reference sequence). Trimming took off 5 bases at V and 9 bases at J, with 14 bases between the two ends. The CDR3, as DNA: TGTGCCAGCAGCAGAACAAAGAATCGTGAGCAGTTCTTC. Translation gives CASSRTKNREQFF.

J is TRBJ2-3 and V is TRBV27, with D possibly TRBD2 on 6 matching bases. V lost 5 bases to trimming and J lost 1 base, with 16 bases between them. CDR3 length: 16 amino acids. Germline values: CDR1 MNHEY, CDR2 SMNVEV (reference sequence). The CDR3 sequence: CASSVFRREGTDTQYF. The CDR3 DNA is TGTGCCAGCAGTGTGTTTCGGCGGGAAGGCACAGATACGCAGTATTTT.

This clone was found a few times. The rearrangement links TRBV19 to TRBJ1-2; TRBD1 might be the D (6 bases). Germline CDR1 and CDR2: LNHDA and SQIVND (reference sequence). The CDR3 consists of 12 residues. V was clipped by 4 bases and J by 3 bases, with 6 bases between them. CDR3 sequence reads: CASSKGDYGYTF. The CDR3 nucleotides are TGTGCCAGTAGTAAGGGGGACTATGGCTACACCTTC. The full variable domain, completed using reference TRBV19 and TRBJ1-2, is DGGITQSPKYLFRKEGQNVTLSCEQNLNHDAMYWYRQDPGQGLRLIYYSQIVNDFQKGDIAEGYSVSREKKESFPLTVTSAQKNPTAFYLCASSKGDYGYTFGSGTRLTVV.